This record covers a single TCR beta chain. Other DNA sequences in the same sample also yield this CDR3. The sample is drawn from a study of blood T cell repertoires in COVID-19. A case of COVID-19 had been met by exposed participants within 2 weeks before study entry. Methods used by the authors: Scientists estimated how many nucleated cells there were by amplifying reference gene primers. Assay used: immunoSEQ multiplex PCR; TCRdb lists only in-frame clones, some missing. That table is the source of V, J and clone size, and D and trimming were worked out from the DNA. The table records 200,000 to 250,000 clones, about 90% of them present only once. The CDR3 is made up of 12 amino acids. CDR1 is SQVTM and CDR2 is ANQGSEA in the germline V gene. Trimming removed 2 bases at V and 4 bases at J, with 6 bases between.

This chain uses TRBV29-1 with TRBJ2-1; no clear D. The TCR sequence derives from a woman in her thirties who had been exposed to COVID-19. Sequencing was performed on PBMCs or T cells enriched from blood (not recorded which). The CDR3 region has the DNA TGCAGCGTTGAATTAGCATACAATGAGCAGTTCTTC. Amino acids: CSVELAYNEQFF.